Given below is one T cell receptor (beta chain) in context. Trimming pared 3 bases from V and 5 bases from J, leaving 13 bases between. Germline V gives CDR1 LNHDA, CDR2 SQIVND (reference sequence). This CDR3 is built from 14 residues. The data are from a study of shared clonotypes between healthy human individuals. Turning to the study itself: Each donor's CD4 naive and CD4 memory cells filled three plates apiece, CD8 naive two, and CD8 memory one.

The donors, healthy adults who were HIV-negative, had experienced no recent acute infections or vaccinations. Adults of Caucasian background living in Nashville, Tennessee made up all donors. In the CD4+ fraction, cells were divided into CD45RA+ naive and CD45RA-negative memory subsets. The repertoire was sequenced with immunoSEQ multiplex PCR; TCRdb's copy has only in-frame clones and lacks some. The table has about 1 million clones, about 80% seen once. This rearrangement joins TRBV19 to TRBJ2-5, with unresolved D. The material sequenced was memory CD4+ T cells sorted from blood. Regarding subset: CD45RA-negative fraction. This receptor was identified in a man younger than 30 in good health. The DNA for the CDR3 is TGTGCCAGTAGTATCGGCCTCCTGGGGGAGACCCAGTACTTC. Its protein is CASSIGLLGETQYF.